This TCR beta chain was recorded in a study of blood T cell repertoires in COVID-19. In germline, CDR1 is LGHDT, CDR2 YNNKEL (reference sequence). V dropped 4 bases and J dropped 6; count of bases not matched to a gene: 8. The CDR3 length is 15 residues. The method was immunoSEQ multiplex PCR; TCRdb's version includes in-frame clones alone and lacks a portion of them. Here the sample spans 60,000 or so clones, approximately 85% being singletons. The rearrangement uses TRBV3-1 (or the pseudogene TRBV3-2) and TRBJ2-4; 8 nucleotides align to TRBD2. This receptor was taken from a human donor in a cohort sampled during active COVID-19. The sequencing input was peripheral blood. The CDR3 sequence is CASSPAGGARNIQYF. The CDR3 DNA reads as TGTGCCAGCAGCCCCGCCGGGGGGGCCCGAAACATTCAGTACTTC.